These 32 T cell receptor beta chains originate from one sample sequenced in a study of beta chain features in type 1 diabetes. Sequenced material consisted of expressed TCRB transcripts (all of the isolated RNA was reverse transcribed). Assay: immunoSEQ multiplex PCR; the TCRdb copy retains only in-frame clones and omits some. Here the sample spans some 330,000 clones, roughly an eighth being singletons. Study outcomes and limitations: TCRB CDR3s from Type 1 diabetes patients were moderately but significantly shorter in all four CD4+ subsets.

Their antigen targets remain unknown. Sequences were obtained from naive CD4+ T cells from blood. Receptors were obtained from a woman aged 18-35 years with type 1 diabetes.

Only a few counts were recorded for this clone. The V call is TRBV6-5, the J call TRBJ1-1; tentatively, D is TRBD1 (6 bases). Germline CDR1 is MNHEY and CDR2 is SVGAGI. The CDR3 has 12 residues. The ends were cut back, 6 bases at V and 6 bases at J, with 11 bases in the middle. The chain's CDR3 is CASSRNRAEAFF. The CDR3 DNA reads TGTGCCAGCAGCCGAAACAGGGCTGAAGCTTTCTTT.

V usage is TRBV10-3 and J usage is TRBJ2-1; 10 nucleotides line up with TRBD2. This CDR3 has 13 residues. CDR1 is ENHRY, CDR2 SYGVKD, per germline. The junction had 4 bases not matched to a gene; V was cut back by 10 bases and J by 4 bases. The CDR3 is CATVTSGYNEQFF. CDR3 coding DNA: TGTGCCACTGTGACTAGCGGGTACAATGAGCAGTTCTTC.

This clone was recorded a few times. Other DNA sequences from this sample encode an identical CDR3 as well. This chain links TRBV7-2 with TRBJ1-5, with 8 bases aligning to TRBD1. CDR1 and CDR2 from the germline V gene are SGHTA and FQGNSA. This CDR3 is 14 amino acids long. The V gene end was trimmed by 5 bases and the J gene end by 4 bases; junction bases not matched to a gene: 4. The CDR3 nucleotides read TGTGCCAGCAGCCCCCGACAGGGGAATCAGCCCCAGCATTTT. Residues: CASSPRQGNQPQHF.

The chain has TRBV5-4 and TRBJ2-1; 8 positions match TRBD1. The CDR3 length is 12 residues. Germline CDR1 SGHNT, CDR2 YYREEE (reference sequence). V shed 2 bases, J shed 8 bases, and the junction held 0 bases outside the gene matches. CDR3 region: CASSLQGDEQFF. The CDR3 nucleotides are TGTGCCAGCAGCTTACAGGGGGATGAGCAGTTCTTC.

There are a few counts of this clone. CDR3 sequence reads: CASKTGTSNYGYTF. The CDR3 DNA sequence: TGTGCCAGCAAGACCGGGACATCTAACTATGGCTACACCTTC. V and J are TRBV2 and TRBJ1-2; D might be TRBD1 (6 bases). There are 14 residues in the CDR3. V shed 7 bases and J shed 0 bases, with 12 bases lying between them. Per germline, CDR1 SNHLY and CDR2 FYNNEI.

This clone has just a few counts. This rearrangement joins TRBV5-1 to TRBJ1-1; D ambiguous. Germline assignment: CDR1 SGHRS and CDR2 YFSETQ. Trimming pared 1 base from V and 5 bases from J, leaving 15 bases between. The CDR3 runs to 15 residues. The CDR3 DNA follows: TGCGCCAGCAGCTTGATGCGGGTTCCGGGAACTGAAGCTTTCTTT. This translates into CASSLMRVPGTEAFF.

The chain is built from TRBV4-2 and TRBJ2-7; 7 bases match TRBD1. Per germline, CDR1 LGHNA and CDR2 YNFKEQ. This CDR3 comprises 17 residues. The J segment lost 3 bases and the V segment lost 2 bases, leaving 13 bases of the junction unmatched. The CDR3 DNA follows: TGTGCCAGCAGCCAATTCCAGACAGGGTCCGGGTACTACGAGCAGTACTTC. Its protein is CASSQFQTGSGYYEQYF.

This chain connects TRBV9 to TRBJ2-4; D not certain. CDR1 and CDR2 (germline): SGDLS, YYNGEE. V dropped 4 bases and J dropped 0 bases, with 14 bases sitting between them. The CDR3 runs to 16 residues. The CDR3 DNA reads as TGTGCCAGCAGCACCACGCCTCTACTAGCCAAAAACATTCAGTACTTC. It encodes CASSTTPLLAKNIQYF.

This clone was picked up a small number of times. CDR3 DNA sequence: TGTGCCAGCAGCCCGGGACAGGGTGTGACCCAGTACTTC. Its protein is CASSPGQGVTQYF. V and J are TRBV7-2 and TRBJ2-5, with 9 positions matching TRBD1. The CDR3 covers 13 residues. Per germline, CDR1 SGHTA and CDR2 FQGNSA. The V segment lost 5 bases and the J segment 7 bases; nucleotides outside the gene matches: 5.

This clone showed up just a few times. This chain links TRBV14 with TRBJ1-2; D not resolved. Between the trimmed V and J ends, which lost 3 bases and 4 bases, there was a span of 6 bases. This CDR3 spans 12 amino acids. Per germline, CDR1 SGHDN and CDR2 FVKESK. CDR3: CASSQEIYGYTF. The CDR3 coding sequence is TGTGCCAGCAGCCAGGAGATCTATGGCTACACCTTC. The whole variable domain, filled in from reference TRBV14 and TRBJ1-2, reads EAGVTQFPSHSVIEKGQTVTLRCDPISGHDNLYWYRRVMGKEIKFLLHFVKESKQDESGMPNNRFLAERTGGTYSTLKVQPAELEDSGVYFCASSQEIYGYTFGSGTRLTVV.

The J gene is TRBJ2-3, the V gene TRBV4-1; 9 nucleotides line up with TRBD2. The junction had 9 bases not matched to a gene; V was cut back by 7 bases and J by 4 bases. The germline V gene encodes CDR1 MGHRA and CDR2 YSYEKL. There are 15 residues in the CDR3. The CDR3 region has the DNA TGCGCCAGCACGCGGGTAGCGGGAGTATCAGATACGCAGTATTTT. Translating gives CASTRVAGVSDTQYF.

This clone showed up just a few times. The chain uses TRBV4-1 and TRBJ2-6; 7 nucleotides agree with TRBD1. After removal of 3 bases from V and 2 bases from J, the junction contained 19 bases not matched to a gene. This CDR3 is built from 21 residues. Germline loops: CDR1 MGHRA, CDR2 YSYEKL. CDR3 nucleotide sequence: TGCGCCAGCAGCCAGTTCACCCCCCGACGACAGGGCTCGACTGGGGCCAACGTCCTGACTTTC. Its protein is CASSQFTPRRQGSTGANVLTF.

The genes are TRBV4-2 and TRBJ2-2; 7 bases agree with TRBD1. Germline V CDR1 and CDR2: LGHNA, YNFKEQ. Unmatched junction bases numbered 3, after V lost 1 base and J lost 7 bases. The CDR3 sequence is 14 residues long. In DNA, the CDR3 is TGTGCCAGCAGCCAAGGACAGGGTTACGGGGAGCTGTTTTTT. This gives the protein CASSQGQGYGELFF.

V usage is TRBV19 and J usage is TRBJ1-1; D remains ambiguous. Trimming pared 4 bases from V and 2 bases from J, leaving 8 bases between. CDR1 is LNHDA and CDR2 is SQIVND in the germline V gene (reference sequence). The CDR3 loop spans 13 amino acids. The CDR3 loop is CASSTDTNTEAFF. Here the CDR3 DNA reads TGTGCCAGTAGTACCGACACAAACACTGAAGCTTTCTTT.

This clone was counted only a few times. The CDR3 loop is CASSAGTGVYNEQFF. CDR3 nucleotide sequence: TGTGCCAGCAGTGCGGGGACAGGGGTCTACAATGAGCAGTTCTTC. The chain carries TRBV6-4 and TRBJ2-1, with 10 positions matching TRBD1. V shed 4 bases and J 3 bases; nucleotides not matched to a gene: 3. Germline CDR1 is MRHNA and CDR2 is SNTAGT. This CDR3 comprises 15 residues.

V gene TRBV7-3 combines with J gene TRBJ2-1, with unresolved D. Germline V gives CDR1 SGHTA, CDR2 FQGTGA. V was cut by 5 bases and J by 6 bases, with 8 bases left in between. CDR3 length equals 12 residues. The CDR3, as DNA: TGTGCCAGCAGCCCCGGTACCAATGAGCAGTTCTTC. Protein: CASSPGTNEQFF. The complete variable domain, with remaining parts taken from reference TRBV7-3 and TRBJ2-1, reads GAGVSQTPSNKVTEKGKYVELRCDPISGHTALYWYRQSLGQGPEFLIYFQGTGAADDSGLPNDRFFAVRPEGSVSTLKIQRTERGDSAVYLCASSPGTNEQFFGPGTRLTVL.

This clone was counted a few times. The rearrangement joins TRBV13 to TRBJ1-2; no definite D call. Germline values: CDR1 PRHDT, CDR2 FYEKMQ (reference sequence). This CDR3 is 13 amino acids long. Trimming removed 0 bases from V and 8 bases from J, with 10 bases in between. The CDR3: CASSLGQWIGYTF. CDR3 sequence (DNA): TGTGCCAGCAGCTTAGGACAGTGGATCGGCTACACCTTC. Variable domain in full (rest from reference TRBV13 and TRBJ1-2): AAGVIQSPRHLIKEKRETATLKCYPIPRHDTVYWYQQGPGQDPQFLISFYEKMQSDKGSIPDRFSAQQFSDYHSELNMSSLELGDSALYFCASSLGQWIGYTFGSGTRLTVV.

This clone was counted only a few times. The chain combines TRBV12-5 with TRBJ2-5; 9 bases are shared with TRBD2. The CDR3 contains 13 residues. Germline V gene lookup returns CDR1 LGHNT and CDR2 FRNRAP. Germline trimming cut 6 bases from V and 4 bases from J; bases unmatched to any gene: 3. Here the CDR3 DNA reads TGTGCTAGTGGAAAGACTAGCGGAGAGACCCAGTACTTC. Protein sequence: CASGKTSGETQYF.

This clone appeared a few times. The CDR3 here is CASRRAGDTGELFF. Here the CDR3 DNA reads TGTGCCAGCCGGAGGGCGGGAGATACCGGGGAGCTGTTTTTT. The chain couples TRBV9 to TRBJ2-2; TRBD2 aligns across 7 bases. V shed 7 bases, J shed 5 bases, and the junction held 8 bases outside the gene matches. This CDR3 spans 14 amino acids. CDR1 is SGDLS and CDR2 is YYNGEE in the germline V gene.

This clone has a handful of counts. The CDR3 sequence is CASSPYSGRSNEQFF. The CDR3 bases are TGTGCCAGCAGCCCGTATAGCGGGAGAAGCAATGAGCAGTTCTTC. V and J are TRBV7-3 and TRBJ2-1, with TRBD2 matching over 9 bases. In germline, CDR1 is SGHTA, CDR2 FQGTGA. After removal of 5 bases from V and 6 bases from J, the junction contained 8 bases not matched to a gene. The CDR3 contains 15 residues.

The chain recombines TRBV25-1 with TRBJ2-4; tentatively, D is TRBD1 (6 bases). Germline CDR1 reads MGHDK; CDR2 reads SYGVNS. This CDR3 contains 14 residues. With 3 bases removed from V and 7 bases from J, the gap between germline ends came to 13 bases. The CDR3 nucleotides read TGTGCCAGCAGTGACGCTGGGGGCGGGAACATTCAGTACTTC. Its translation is CASSDAGGGNIQYF.

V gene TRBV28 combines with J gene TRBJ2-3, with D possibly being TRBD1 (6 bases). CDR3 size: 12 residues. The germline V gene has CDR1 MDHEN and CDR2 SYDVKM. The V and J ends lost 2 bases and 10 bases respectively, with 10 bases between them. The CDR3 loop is CASSLGTHPQYF. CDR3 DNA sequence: TGTGCCAGCAGTTTAGGGACACACCCGCAGTATTTT.

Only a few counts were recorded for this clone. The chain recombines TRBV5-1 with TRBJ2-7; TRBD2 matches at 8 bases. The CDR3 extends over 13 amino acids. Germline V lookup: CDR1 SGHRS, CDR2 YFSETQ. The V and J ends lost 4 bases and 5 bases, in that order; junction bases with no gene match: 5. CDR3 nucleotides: TGCGCCAGCAGCGGGACTAGGGGCCACGAGCAGTACTTC. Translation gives CASSGTRGHEQYF.

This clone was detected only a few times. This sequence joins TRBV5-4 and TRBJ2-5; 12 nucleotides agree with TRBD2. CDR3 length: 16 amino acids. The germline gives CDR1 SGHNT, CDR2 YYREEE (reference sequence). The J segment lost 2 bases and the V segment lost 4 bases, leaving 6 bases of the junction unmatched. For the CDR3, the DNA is TGTGCCAGCAGCGAGGGACTAGCGGGCAAACAAGAGACCCAGTACTTC. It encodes CASSEGLAGKQETQYF.

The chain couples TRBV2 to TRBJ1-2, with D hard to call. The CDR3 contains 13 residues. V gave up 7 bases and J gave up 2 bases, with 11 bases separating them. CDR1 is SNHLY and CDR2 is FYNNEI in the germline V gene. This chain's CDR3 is CASMAGSNYGYTF. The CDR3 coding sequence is TGTGCCAGCATGGCAGGTTCGAACTATGGCTACACCTTC.

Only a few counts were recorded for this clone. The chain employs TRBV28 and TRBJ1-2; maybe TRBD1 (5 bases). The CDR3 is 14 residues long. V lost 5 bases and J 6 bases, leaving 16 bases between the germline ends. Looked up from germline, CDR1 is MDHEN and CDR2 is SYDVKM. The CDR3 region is CASSPFGRGDGYTF. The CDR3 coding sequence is TGTGCCAGCAGTCCCTTCGGGAGGGGAGATGGCTACACCTTC.

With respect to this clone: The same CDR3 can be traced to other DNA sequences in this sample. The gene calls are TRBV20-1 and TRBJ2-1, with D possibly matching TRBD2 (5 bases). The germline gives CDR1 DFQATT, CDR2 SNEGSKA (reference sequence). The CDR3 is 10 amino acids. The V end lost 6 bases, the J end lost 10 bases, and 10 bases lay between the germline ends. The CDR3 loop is CSASGREQFF. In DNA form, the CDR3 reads TGCAGTGCGTCGGGAAGGGAGCAGTTCTTC.

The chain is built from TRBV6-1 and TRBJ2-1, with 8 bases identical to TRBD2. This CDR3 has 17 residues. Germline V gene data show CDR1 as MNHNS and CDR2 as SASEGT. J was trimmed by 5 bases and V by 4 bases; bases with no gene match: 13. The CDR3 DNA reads TGTGCCAGCAGTGTTCGTGGAGCGGGAGTTGTGAACAATGAGCAGTTCTTC. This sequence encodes CASSVRGAGVVNNEQFF.

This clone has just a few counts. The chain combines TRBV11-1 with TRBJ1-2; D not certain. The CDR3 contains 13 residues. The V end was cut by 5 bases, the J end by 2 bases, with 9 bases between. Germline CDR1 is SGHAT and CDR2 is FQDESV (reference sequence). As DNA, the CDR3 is TGTGCCAGCAGCGGAGTCAGCAACTATGGCTACACCTTC. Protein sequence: CASSGVSNYGYTF.

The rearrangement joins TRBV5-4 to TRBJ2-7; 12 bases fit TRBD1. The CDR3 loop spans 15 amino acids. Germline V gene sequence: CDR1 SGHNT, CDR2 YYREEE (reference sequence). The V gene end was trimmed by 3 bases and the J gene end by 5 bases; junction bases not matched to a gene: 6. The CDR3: CASSSTGTGGHEQYF. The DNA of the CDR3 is TGTGCCAGCAGCTCAACCGGGACAGGGGGCCACGAGCAGTACTTC.

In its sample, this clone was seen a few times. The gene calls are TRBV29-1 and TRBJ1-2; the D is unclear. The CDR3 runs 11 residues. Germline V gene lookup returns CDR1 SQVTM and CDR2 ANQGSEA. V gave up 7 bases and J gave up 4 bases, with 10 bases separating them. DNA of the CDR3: TGCAGCGGGCCAGTTGTCTATGGCTACACCTTC. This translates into CSGPVVYGYTF. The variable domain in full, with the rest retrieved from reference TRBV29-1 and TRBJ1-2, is SAVISQKPSRDICQRGTSLTIQCQVDSQVTMMFWYRQQPGQSLTLIATANQGSEATYESGFVIDKFPISRPNLTFSTLTVSNMSPEDSSIYLCSGPVVYGYTFGSGTRLTVV.

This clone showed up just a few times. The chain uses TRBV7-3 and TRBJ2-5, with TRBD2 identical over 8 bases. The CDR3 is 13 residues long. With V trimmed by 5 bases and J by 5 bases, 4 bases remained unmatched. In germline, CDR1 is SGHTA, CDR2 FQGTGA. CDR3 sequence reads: CASSPGGDETQYF. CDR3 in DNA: TGTGCCAGCAGCCCGGGAGGGGACGAGACCCAGTACTTC. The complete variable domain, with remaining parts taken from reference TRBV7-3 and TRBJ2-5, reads GAGVSQTPSNKVTEKGKYVELRCDPISGHTALYWYRQSLGQGPEFLIYFQGTGAADDSGLPNDRFFAVRPEGSVSTLKIQRTERGDSAVYLCASSPGGDETQYFGPGTRLLVL.